This T cell receptor beta chain was retrieved from a study of blood T cells in healthy people across ages. Whole-study findings and limits: Naive CD4+ cells and diversity were both higher in long-lived donors than in aged donors. Across the age range, TCR beta diversity per million T cells fell in a roughly linear way. Because sorting was not performed, PBMCs prevented conclusive naive versus antigen-experienced comparison.

The CDR3 spans 18 residues. Germline CDR1 reads MNHNS; CDR2 reads SASEGT. Trimming shortened V by 2 bases and J by 6 bases, and 23 bases separated the two germline ends. This clonotype was seen a handful of times. The antigen is unknown. Then a second PCR, running about 6 to 12 cycles, was carried out with a sample-barcoded 5' primer and a J-beta primer mix. TCRdb re-called the 5' RACE reads through MiXCR, storing one row per CDR3 protein. The sample lists fewer than 900,000 distinct CDR3 sequences; more than 40% were seen once. The sample taken for sequencing was blood. The chain has TRBV6-1 and TRBJ2-1; possibly TRBD2 for D (5 bases). The sequence was collected from an older woman in good health. The CDR3 region is CASSERARGPVSANEQFF. The CDR3 coding sequence is TGTGCCAGCAGTGAACGGGCGAGAGGGCCTGTATCCGCCAATGAGCAGTTCTTC.